This TCR beta chain derives from a study of blood T cell repertoires in COVID-19. Overall study: The samples span acute and convalescent COVID-19 from the United States, Italy and Spain. T cells, B-cell-depleted T cells, or PBMCs supplied cDNA or gDNA.

Original methodology: Estimates of nucleated cell counts were drawn from the amplification of reference gene primers. Some clones are missing from TCRdb's copy, which holds only in-frame ones; the method was immunoSEQ multiplex PCR. That table gives V, J and clone size, and the DNA gave D and trimming. The sample lists more than 150,000 clones, roughly 80% seen once, with more than 4.5% in the top ten. This receptor was taken from a woman aged 30 to 39 with acute or convalescent COVID-19. Material: peripheral blood.

CDR3 sequence reads: CASSTRGSTEAFF. The CDR3 DNA is TGTGCCAGCAGTACCCGGGGATCCACTGAAGCTTTCTTT. The rearrangement links TRBV6-5 to TRBJ1-1; D ambiguous. CDR3 length: 13 residues. Looked up from germline, CDR1 is MNHEY and CDR2 is SVGAGI. V dropped 5 bases and J dropped 4 bases, with 11 bases sitting between them.